Below, 10 T cell receptor beta chains from the same sample are listed, as sequenced in a study of blood T cell repertoires in COVID-19. Libraries were prepared by immunoSEQ multiplex PCR; TCRdb keeps only in-frame clonotypes and omits some of them. The sample has 200,000 to 250,000 clones, around nine tenths seen once. The specimen sequenced was peripheral blood. Receptors were obtained from a woman aged 55 to 70 with acute or convalescent COVID-19.

This clone was seen a single time. The chain carries TRBV21-1 and TRBJ1-5; the table's D call, TRBD1, was not checked against the DNA. TRBV21-1 is a recognized pseudogene. The length of the CDR3 is 18 residues. DNA of the CDR3: TGTGCCAGCAGCAAAGGGGACAGGGAGGCGAACGGGAGTCAGCCCCAGCATTTT. Amino acids: CASSKGDREANGSQPQHF.

The chain has TRBV7-3 and TRBJ1-3; TRBD1 agrees at 10 bases. The ends lost 6 bases at V and 0 bases at J; junction bases unmatched: 8. The CDR3 is made up of 17 amino acids. The V gene's germline CDR1 is SGHTA and CDR2 FQGTGA. As DNA, the CDR3 is TGTGCCAGCAGTAAGGGGACAGGGGAGAGCTCTGGAAACACCATATATTTT. Translation gives CASSKGTGESSGNTIYF.

The CDR3 DNA follows: TGTGCCACCAGCGTCGCCGGGACAGGGAGGGAAAAACTGTTTTTT. It codes for CATSVAGTGREKLFF. This chain links TRBV15 with TRBJ1-4; 9 nucleotides line up with TRBD1. V was clipped by 5 bases and J by 8 bases; unmatched bases: 9. This CDR3 region has 15 residues. The germline V gene has CDR1 LNHNV and CDR2 YYDKDF (reference sequence).

V is TRBV30 and J is TRBJ2-3; D is unclear. Germline CDR1 GTSNPN, CDR2 SVGIG (reference sequence). This CDR3 is built from 12 residues. The germline V and J ends were trimmed by 3 bases and 3 bases, with 7 bases remaining between them. CDR3 bases: TGTGCCTGGAGAGGCGGAACAGATACGCAGTATTTT. This codes for CAWRGGTDTQYF. Using reference TRBV30 and TRBJ2-3 for the parts outside the CDR3, the full variable domain is SQTIHQWPATLVQPVGSPLSLECTVEGTSNPNLYWYRQAAGRGLQLLFYSVGIGQISSEVPQNLSASRPQDRQFILSSKKLLLSDSGFYLCAWRGGTDTQYFGPGTRLTVL.

The chain's CDR3 is CASRDDPGQSTYEQYF. The CDR3 nucleotides read TGTGCCAGCAGGGATGATCCGGGACAGTCGACCTACGAGCAGTACTTC. This chain joins TRBV25-1 and TRBJ2-7; 7 positions match TRBD1. Germline CDR1 is MGHDK and CDR2 is SYGVNS. There are 16 residues in the CDR3. The V gene end was trimmed by 6 bases and the J gene end by 2 bases; junction bases not matched to a gene: 13.

The chain couples TRBV6-2 or TRBV6-3 to TRBJ2-7; TRBD2 might be the D (5 bases). The CDR3 is made up of 15 amino acids. Germline assignment: CDR1 MNHEY and CDR2 SVGEGT. The V end lost 2 bases, the J end lost 0 bases, and 11 bases lay between the germline ends. The CDR3 sequence: CASSYRSGSSYEQYF. The CDR3 coding sequence is TGTGCCAGCAGTTACAGGAGCGGTAGCTCCTACGAGCAGTACTTC.

The rearrangement joins TRBV7-9 to TRBJ2-1, with TRBD1 identical over 9 bases. This CDR3 has 18 amino acids. With 5 bases clipped from V and 2 bases from J, the junction kept 13 bases outside the gene matches. Germline V gene data show CDR1 as SEHNR and CDR2 as FQNEAQ (reference sequence). This CDR3 reads CASSQTASGTGPYNEQFF. As DNA, the CDR3 is TGTGCCAGCAGCCAAACGGCCTCCGGGACAGGGCCCTACAATGAGCAGTTCTTC.

This chain connects TRBV7-2 to TRBJ2-2; 10 positions match TRBD2. This CDR3 contains 16 residues. CDR1 is SGHTA, CDR2 FQGNSA, per germline. V lost 2 bases and J lost 2; bases outside the gene matches: 2. CDR3 region: CASSLTSGANTGELFF. The CDR3, as DNA: TGTGCCAGCAGCTTAACTAGCGGGGCTAACACCGGGGAGCTGTTTTTT.

The gene calls are TRBV5-1 and TRBJ1-3; TRBD1 matches at 7 bases. From germline, CDR1 is SGHRS and CDR2 YFSETQ. V trimming: 3 bases; J trimming: 0 bases; junction bases outside the gene matches: 12. This CDR3 has 18 amino acids. CDR3 in DNA: TGCGCCAGCAGCTCAACGACAGGGTTCTTCGACTCTGGAAACACCATATATTTT. This encodes CASSSTTGFFDSGNTIYF. Looking up the rest from reference TRBV5-1 and TRBJ1-3 gives the full variable domain: KAGVTQTPRYLIKTRGQQVTLSCSPISGHRSVSWYQQTPGQGLQFLFEYFSETQRNKGNFPGRFSGRQFSNSRSEMNVSTLELGDSALYLCASSSTTGFFDSGNTIYFGEGSWLTVV.

The chain combines TRBV28 with TRBJ2-1, with D perhaps matching TRBD2 (6 bases). Germline CDR1 and CDR2: MDHEN and SYDVKM. Trimming pared 6 bases from V and 5 bases from J, leaving 14 bases between. The length of the CDR3 is 14 residues. CDR3 region: CASRILRENNEQFF. The CDR3 nucleotides are TGTGCCAGCAGGATCCTCCGGGAGAACAATGAGCAGTTCTTC.